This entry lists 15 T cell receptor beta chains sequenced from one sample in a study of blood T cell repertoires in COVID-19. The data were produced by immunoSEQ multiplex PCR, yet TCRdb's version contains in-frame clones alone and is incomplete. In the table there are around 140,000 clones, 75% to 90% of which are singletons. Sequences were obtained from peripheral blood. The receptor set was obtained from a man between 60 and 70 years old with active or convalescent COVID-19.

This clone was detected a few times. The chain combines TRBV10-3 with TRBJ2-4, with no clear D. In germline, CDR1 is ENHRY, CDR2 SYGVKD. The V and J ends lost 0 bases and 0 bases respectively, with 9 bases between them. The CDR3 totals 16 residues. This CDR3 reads CAISESHRIAKNIQYF. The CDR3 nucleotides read TGTGCCATCAGTGAGTCGCACAGAATAGCCAAAAACATTCAGTACTTC.

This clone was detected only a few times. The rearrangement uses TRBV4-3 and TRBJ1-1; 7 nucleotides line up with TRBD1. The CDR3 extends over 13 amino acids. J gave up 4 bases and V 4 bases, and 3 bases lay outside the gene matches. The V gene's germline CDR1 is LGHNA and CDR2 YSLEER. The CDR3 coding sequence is TGCGCCAGCAGCCTCTCAGGGGGCACTGAAGCTTTCTTT. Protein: CASSLSGGTEAFF.

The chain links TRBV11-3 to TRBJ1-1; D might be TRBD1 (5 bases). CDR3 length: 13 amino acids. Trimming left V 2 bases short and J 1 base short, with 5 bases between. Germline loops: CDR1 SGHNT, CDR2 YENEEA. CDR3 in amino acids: CASSLQGNTEAFF. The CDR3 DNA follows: TGTGCCAGCAGCTTACAGGGGAACACTGAAGCTTTCTTT.

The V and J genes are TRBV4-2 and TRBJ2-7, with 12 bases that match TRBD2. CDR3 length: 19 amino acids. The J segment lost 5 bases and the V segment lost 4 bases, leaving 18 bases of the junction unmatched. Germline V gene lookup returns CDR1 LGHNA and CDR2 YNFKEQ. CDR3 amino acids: CASSPTRTSGGLGFDEQYF. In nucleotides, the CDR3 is TGTGCCAGCAGCCCTACCCGTACTAGCGGGGGGTTAGGCTTTGACGAGCAGTACTTC.

The CDR3 DNA reads TGCAGTGCTAGTCTCGGGACTCGGCAGTATTTT. This sequence encodes CSASLGTRQYF. V usage is TRBV20-1 and J usage is TRBJ2-3; perhaps TRBD2 as D (6 bases). Germline V gene lookup returns CDR1 DFQATT and CDR2 SNEGSKA (reference sequence). This CDR3 contains 11 residues. V gave up 3 bases and J gave up 11 bases, with 12 bases separating them.

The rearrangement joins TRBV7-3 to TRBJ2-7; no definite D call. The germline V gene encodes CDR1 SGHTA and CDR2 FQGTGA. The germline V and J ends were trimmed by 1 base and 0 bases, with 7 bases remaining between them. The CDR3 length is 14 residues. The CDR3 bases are TGTGCCAGCAGCTTAAGCCCCAGCTCCTACGAGCAGTACTTC. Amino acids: CASSLSPSSYEQYF.

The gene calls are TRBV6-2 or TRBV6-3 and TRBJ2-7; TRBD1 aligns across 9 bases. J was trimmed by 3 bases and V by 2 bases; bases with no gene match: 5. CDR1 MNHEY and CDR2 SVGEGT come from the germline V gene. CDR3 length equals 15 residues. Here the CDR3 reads CASSYHRQGVYEQYF. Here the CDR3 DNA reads TGTGCCAGCAGTTACCACCGACAGGGGGTCTACGAGCAGTACTTC.

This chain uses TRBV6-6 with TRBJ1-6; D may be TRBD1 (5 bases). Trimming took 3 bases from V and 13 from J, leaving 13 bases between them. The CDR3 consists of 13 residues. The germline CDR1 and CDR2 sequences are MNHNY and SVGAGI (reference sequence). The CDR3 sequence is CASSYRQGQPLHF. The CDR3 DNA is TGTGCCAGCAGTTATAGGCAGGGCCAGCCCCTCCACTTT.

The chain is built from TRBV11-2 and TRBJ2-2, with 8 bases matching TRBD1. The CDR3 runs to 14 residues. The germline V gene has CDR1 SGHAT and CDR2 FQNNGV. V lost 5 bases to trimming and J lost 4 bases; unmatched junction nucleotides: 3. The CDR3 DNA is TGTGCCAGCAGCATAACAGGGGGCACCGGGGAGCTGTTTTTT. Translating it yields CASSITGGTGELFF.

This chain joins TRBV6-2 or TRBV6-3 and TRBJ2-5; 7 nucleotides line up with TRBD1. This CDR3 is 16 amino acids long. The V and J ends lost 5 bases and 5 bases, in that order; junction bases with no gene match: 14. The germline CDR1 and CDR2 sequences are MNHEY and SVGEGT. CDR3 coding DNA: TGTGCCAGCAGTAAGCCAGGGGGAGATGCATTGGAGACCCAGTACTTC. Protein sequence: CASSKPGGDALETQYF.

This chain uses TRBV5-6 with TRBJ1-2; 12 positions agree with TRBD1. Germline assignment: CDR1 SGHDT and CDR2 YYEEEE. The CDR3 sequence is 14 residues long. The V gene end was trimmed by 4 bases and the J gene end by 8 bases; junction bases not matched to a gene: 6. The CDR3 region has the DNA TGTGCCAGCAGCGTGGGACAGGGGGCGAGAGGCTACACCTTC. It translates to CASSVGQGARGYTF. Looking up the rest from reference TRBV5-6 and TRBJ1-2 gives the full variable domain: DAGVTQSPTHLIKTRGQQVTLRCSPKSGHDTVSWYQQALGQGPQFIFQYYEEEERQRGNFPDRFSGHQFPNYSSELNVNALLLGDSALYLCASSVGQGARGYTFGSGTRLTVV.

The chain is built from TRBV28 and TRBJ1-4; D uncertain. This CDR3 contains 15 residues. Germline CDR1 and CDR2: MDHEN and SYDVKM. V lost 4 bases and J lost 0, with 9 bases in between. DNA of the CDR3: TGTGCCAGCAGTTCAAACGGAGCAACTAATGAAAAACTGTTTTTT. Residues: CASSSNGATNEKLFF.

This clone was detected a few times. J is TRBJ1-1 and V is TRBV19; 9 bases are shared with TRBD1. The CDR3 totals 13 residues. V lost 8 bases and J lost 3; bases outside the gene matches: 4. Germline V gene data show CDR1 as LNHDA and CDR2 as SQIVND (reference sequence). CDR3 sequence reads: CASRDRDHTEAFF. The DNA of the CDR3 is TGTGCCAGTCGGGACAGGGACCACACTGAAGCTTTCTTT.

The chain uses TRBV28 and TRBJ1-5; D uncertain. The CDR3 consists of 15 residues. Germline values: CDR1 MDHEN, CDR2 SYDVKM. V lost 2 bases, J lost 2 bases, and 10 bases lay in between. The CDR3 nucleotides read TGTGCCAGCAGTTTAATTAGGCAGGGCAATCAGCCCCAGCATTTT. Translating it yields CASSLIRQGNQPQHF.

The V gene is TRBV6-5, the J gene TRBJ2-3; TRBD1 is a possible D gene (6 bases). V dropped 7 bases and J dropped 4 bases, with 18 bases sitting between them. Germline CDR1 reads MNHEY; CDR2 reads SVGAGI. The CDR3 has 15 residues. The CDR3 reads CASTSQGHVADTQYF. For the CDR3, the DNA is TGTGCCAGCACCTCGCAGGGACATGTTGCAGATACGCAGTATTTT.